These T cell receptor beta chains were read from a single sample in a study of cytomegalovirus exposure and HLA in healthy donors. Assay: immunoSEQ multiplex PCR; the TCRdb copy retains only in-frame clones and omits some. The data show 100,000 or so clones, over 12% seen once. Input material: PBMCs. All receptors come from a female donor in good health and CMV-seronegative. Each CDR3 is given without its conserved first and last residue. Fields, in order: CDR3 length, D gene, V gene, CDR3 protein. The D gene is left open where the match is weak.

cdr3_length: 11; d_call: NA; v_call: TRBV2; cdr3_aa: ASTWELNTEAF
cdr3_length: 13; d_call: NA; v_call: TRBV15; cdr3_aa: ATSQNPGGGSEAF
cdr3_length: 12; d_call: NA; v_call: TRBV19; cdr3_aa: ASSISTGQETQY
cdr3_length: 13; d_call: TRBD2; v_call: TRBV11-2; cdr3_aa: ASSPLGLAENIQY
cdr3_length: 12; d_call: TRBD2; v_call: TRBV6-6; cdr3_aa: ASSPGRVTDTQY
cdr3_length: 14; d_call: TRBD1; v_call: TRBV27; cdr3_aa: ASSAGQGNTNEKLF
cdr3_length: 8; d_call: NA; v_call: TRBV25-1; cdr3_aa: ASRENEQF
cdr3_length: 13; d_call: NA; v_call: TRBV7-2; cdr3_aa: ASSSRVSSYNEQF
cdr3_length: 11; d_call: TRBD1; v_call: TRBV28; cdr3_aa: ASIDRGRSGYT
cdr3_length: 9; d_call: NA; v_call: TRBV9; cdr3_aa: ASSVGQEQF
cdr3_length: 11; d_call: NA; v_call: TRBV28; cdr3_aa: ASSLQENYEQY
cdr3_length: 12; d_call: TRBD1; v_call: TRBV6-1; cdr3_aa: AREGQDLSYEQY
cdr3_length: 12; d_call: NA; v_call: TRBV19; cdr3_aa: ASSSSGGGYGYT
cdr3_length: 11; d_call: NA; v_call: TRBV28; cdr3_aa: ASSDSGNYGYT
cdr3_length: 16; d_call: TRBD2; v_call: TRBV4-3; cdr3_aa: ASSQDRTSGGPTGELF
cdr3_length: 10; d_call: NA; v_call: TRBV6-6; cdr3_aa: ASNGGYNEQF
cdr3_length: 11; d_call: NA; v_call: TRBV9; cdr3_aa: ASSVQGDTEAF
cdr3_length: 14; d_call: TRBD2; v_call: TRBV7-8; cdr3_aa: ASSLVARLAGDTQY
cdr3_length: 15; d_call: TRBD1; v_call: TRBV7-9; cdr3_aa: ASSPSIEGTVPYGYT
cdr3_length: 11; d_call: TRBD1; v_call: TRBV6-5; cdr3_aa: ASRPTGGFGYT
cdr3_length: 10; d_call: NA; v_call: TRBV2; cdr3_aa: ASNVRDTEAF
cdr3_length: 13; d_call: TRBD1; v_call: TRBV6-5; cdr3_aa: ASRKPGQERYEQY
cdr3_length: 12; d_call: NA; v_call: TRBV19; cdr3_aa: ASSIGDSRYGYT
cdr3_length: 11; d_call: NA; v_call: TRBV6-5; cdr3_aa: ASTKGNTGELF
cdr3_length: 13; d_call: TRBD1; v_call: TRBV19; cdr3_aa: ASSFRGRLQEGYT
cdr3_length: 14; d_call: TRBD2; v_call: TRBV7-2; cdr3_aa: ASSAMTMTSGGKMF
cdr3_length: 11; d_call: NA; v_call: TRBV5-6; cdr3_aa: ASSPFLSYEQY
cdr3_length: 15; d_call: TRBD2; v_call: TRBV4-3; cdr3_aa: ASSQDLVREGTGELF
cdr3_length: 12; d_call: NA; v_call: TRBV6-6; cdr3_aa: ASSYSREPYGYT